What follows is one TCR beta chain and its context. Its antigen is not known. The sample is drawn from a study of T cell responses to AZD1222 COVID-19 vaccine. General study findings and limits: Clonal diversity was possibly underestimated, and the donors were mostly white British, with more females. The span of vaccine-associated CD4 TCRs extended across spike, with dominance at 160-218 and 743-854. Only after the peak T cell response were repertoires sampled. Regions left unmutated in variants are reportedly the target of nearly half of spike-specific TCRs.

Profiling relied on immunoSEQ multiplex PCR, and the TCRdb table lists in-frame clones only, not all of them. The sample yields 100,000 to 150,000 clones, more than 80% seen once. V was pared by 0 bases and J by 5 bases, with 1 base between. The CDR3 is 10 residues long. Germline loops: CDR1 SQVTM, CDR2 ANQGSEA. Sequencing used peripheral blood, obtained 28 days after the second AZD1222 dose. The receptor's source is an adult who received the AZD1222 COVID-19 vaccine. The chain couples TRBV29-1 to TRBJ1-2; D is ambiguous. CDR3 loop: CSVEEYGYTF. The CDR3, as DNA: TGCAGCGTTGAAGAATATGGCTACACCTTC.